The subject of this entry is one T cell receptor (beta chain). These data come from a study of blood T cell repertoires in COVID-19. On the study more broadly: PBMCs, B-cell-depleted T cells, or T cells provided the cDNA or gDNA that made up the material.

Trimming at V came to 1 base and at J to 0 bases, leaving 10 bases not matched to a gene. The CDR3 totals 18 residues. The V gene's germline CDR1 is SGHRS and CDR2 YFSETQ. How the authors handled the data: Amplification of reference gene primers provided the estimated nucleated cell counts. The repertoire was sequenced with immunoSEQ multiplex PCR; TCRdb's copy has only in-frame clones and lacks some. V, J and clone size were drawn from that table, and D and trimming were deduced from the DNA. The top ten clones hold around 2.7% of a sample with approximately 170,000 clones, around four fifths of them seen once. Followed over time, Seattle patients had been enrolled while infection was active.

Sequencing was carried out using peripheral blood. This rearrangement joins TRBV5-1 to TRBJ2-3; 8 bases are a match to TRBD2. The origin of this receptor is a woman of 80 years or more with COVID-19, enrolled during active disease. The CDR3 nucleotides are TGCGCCAGCAGCTTGATGCTAGCGGGCCGAGGGAGCACAGATACGCAGTATTTT. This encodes CASSLMLAGRGSTDTQYF.